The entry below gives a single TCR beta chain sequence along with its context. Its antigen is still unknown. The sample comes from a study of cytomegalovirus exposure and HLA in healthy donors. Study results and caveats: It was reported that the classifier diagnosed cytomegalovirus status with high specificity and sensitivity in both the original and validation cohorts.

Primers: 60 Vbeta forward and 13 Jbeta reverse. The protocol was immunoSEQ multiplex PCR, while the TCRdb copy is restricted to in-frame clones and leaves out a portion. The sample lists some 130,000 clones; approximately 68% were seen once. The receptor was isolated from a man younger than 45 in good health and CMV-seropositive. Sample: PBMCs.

CDR3 in DNA: TGTGCCAGCAGCCAAGGGGAGGGTACCCTAATTGAAAAACTGTTTTTT. Translation: CASSQGEGTLIEKLFF. The V call is TRBV4-2, the J call TRBJ1-4, with no clear D. This CDR3 region has 16 residues. Trimming left V 1 base short and J 7 bases short, with 16 bases between. Germline V lookup: CDR1 LGHNA, CDR2 YNFKEQ.